Listed below are T cell receptor beta chains from one sample, sequenced in a study of blood T cell repertoires in COVID-19. The assay was immunoSEQ multiplex PCR, and TCRdb's table has in-frame clones only and misses some. The profile covers fewer than 250,000 clones, with 75% to 90% appearing a single time and approximately 1.1% taken by the ten largest. Sequencing was performed on peripheral blood. These receptors were obtained from a man aged 25 to 40 with acute or convalescent COVID-19. Both conserved end residues are part of each CDR3. A D gene is named only where the DNA matches it firmly. Where a row states a size, it is once, few, many or the class of an expanded clone; other rows omit it.

TRBD1,-,TRBJ2-2,TRBV29-1,CSVDAGGNTGELFF,TGCAGCGTTGATGCAGGGGGGAACACCGGGGAGCTGTTTTTT
-,-,TRBJ2-5,TRBV2,CASSDRTQETQYF,TGTGCCAGCAGTGACAGAACACAAGAGACCCAGTACTTC
TRBD1,-,TRBJ2-7,TRBV28,CASSLSGTGWKGQYF,TGTGCCAGCAGTTTATCCGGGACAGGGTGGAAGGGACAGTACTTC
-,-,TRBJ2-7,TRBV6-5,CASNLGGNLYEQYF,TGTGCCAGCAATTTAGGGGGAAATCTCTACGAGCAGTACTTC
-,-,TRBJ1-4,TRBV29-1,CSVARGNEKLFF,TGCAGCGTTGCCAGGGGCAATGAAAAACTGTTTTTT
TRBD1,-,TRBJ1-2,TRBV6-5,CASRSTGVRDGYTF,TGTGCCAGCAGGTCTACAGGGGTTCGGGATGGCTACACCTTC
TRBD1,-,TRBJ2-2,TRBV15,CATSRAGQGTGELFF,TGTGCCACCAGCAGAGCGGGACAGGGAACCGGGGAGCTGTTTTTT
TRBD1,-,TRBJ1-4,TRBV6-5,CASTTGRGREKLFF,TGTGCCAGCACCACGGGTAGGGGGCGCGAAAAACTGTTTTTT
-,-,TRBJ1-6,TRBV19,CASSIGQPRSPLHF,TGTGCCAGTAGTATCGGACAGCCAAGGTCACCCCTCCACTTT
-,-,TRBJ2-1,TRBV9,CASSWSGGQGYNEQFF,TGTGCCAGCAGCTGGTCTGGGGGCCAGGGATACAATGAGCAGTTCTTC
TRBD2,once,TRBJ2-5,TRBV9,CASSVQAGRETQYF,TGTGCCAGCAGCGTACAAGCGGGGAGGGAGACCCAGTACTTC
TRBD2,-,TRBJ2-1,TRBV5-4,CASSLGASGRADEQFF,TGTGCCAGCAGCTTGGGGGCTAGCGGGAGGGCCGATGAGCAGTTCTTC
-,-,TRBJ1-1,TRBV7-6,CASSLSGKAFF,TGTGCCAGCAGCTTAAGCGGAAAAGCTTTCTTT
TRBD2,-,TRBJ2-7,TRBV19,CASSISSGRGYYEQYF,TGTGCCAGTAGTATTAGTAGCGGGAGGGGATACTACGAGCAGTACTTC
TRBD1,few,TRBJ1-2,TRBV6-1,CASSEGQANYGYTF,TGTGCCAGCAGTGAGGGACAGGCTAACTATGGCTACACCTTC
TRBD1,-,TRBJ2-7,TRBV15,CATSSRDRPYEQYF,TGTGCCACCAGCAGCCGGGACAGGCCCTACGAGCAGTACTTC
-,-,TRBJ2-7,TRBV6-5,CASSYSTSRDRLYF,TGTGCCAGCAGTTACTCGACTTCCCGAGACAGGTTGTACTTC
-,few,TRBJ2-5,TRBV6-1,CASSEWGRTVQETQYF,TGTGCCAGCAGTGAGTGGGGGCGAACAGTCCAAGAGACCCAGTACTTC
-,-,TRBJ1-1,TRBV4-1,CASSQESDLTEAFF,TGCGCCAGCAGCCAAGAAAGCGATCTGACTGAAGCTTTCTTT
TRBD2,-,TRBJ2-1,TRBV3-1/TRBV3-2,CASSHVSGGGVREQFF,TGTGCCAGCAGCCACGTCAGTGGCGGGGGGGTCAGGGAGCAGTTCTTC
TRBD1,-,TRBJ1-1,TRBV12-3/TRBV12-4,CASGRDREAFF,TGTGCCAGCGGCCGGGACAGGGAAGCTTTCTTT
TRBD1,-,TRBJ1-2,TRBV12-3/TRBV12-4,CASRRQGEGYTF,TGTGCCAGCAGGAGACAGGGGGAAGGCTACACCTTC
-,-,TRBJ1-1,TRBV7-9,CASSLAGRGTRAFF,TGTGCCAGCAGCTTAGCGGGGAGGGGCACCCGAGCTTTCTTT
TRBD2,-,TRBJ2-2,TRBV10-1,CASSPLPLSGRENTGELFF,TGCGCCAGCAGTCCTCTCCCCCTTAGCGGGAGGGAAAACACCGGGGAGCTGTTTTTT
-,-,TRBJ1-2,TRBV27,CASSMRQVDYGYTF,TGTGCCAGCAGTATGAGACAGGTGGACTATGGCTACACCTTC
-,-,TRBJ2-7,TRBV2,CASTPQTGIYEQYF,TGTGCCAGCACCCCCCAGACGGGAATCTACGAGCAGTACTTC
TRBD2,-,TRBJ2-1,TRBV7-8,CASRRPGLATNNEQFF,TGTGCCAGCAGACGGCCGGGACTAGCGACGAACAATGAGCAGTTCTTC
TRBD1,-,TRBJ1-2,TRBV30,CAWSVLGTAYGYTF,TGTGCCTGGAGTGTTCTTGGGACAGCGTATGGCTACACCTTC